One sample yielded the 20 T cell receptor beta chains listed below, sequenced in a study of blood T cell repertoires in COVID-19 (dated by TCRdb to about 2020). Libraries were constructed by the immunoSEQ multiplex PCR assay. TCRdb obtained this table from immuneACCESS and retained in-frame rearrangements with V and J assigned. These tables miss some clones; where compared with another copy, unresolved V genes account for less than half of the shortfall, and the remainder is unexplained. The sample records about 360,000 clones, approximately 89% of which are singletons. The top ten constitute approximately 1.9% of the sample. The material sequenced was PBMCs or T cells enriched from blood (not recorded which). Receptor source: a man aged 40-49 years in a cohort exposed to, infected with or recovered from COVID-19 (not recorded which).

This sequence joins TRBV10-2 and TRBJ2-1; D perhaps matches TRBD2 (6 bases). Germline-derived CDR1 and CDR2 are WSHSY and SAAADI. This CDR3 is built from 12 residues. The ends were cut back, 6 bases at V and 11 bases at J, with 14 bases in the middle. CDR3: CASSNGRGKQFF. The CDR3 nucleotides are TGCGCCAGCAGCAATGGACGGGGGAAGCAGTTCTTC.

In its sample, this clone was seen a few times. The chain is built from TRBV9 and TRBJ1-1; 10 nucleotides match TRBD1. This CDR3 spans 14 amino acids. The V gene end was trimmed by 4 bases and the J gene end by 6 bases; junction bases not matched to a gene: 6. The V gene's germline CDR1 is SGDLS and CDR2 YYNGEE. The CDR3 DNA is TGTGCCAGCAGCACTAGGGACAGGGGTGCTGAAGCTTTCTTT. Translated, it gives CASSTRDRGAEAFF.

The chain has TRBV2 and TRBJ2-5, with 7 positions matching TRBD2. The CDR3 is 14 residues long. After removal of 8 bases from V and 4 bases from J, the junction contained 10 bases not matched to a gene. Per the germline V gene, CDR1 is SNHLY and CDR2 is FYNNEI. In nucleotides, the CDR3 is TGTGCCAGCGAGATAGCGGGTTACACAGAGACCCAGTACTTC. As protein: CASEIAGYTETQYF.

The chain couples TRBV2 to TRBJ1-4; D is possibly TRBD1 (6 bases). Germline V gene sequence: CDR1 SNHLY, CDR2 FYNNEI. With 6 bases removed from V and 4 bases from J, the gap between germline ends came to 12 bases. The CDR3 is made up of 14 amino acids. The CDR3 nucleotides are TGTGCCAGCAGGGAAACAGGGCGTAATGAAAAACTGTTTTTT. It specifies CASRETGRNEKLFF.

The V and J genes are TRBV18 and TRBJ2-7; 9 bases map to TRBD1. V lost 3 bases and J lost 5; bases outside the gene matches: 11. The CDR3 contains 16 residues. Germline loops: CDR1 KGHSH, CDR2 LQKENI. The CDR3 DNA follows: TGTGCCAGCTCACCTAGTACCGGGACAGGGTCCCACGAGCAGTACTTC. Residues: CASSPSTGTGSHEQYF.

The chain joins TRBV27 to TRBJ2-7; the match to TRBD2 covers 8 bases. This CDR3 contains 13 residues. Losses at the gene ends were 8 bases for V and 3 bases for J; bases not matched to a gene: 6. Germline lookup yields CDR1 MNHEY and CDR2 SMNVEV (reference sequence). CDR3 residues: CASSGGGHYEQYF. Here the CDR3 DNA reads TGTGCCAGCTCGGGCGGGGGGCACTACGAGCAGTACTTC.

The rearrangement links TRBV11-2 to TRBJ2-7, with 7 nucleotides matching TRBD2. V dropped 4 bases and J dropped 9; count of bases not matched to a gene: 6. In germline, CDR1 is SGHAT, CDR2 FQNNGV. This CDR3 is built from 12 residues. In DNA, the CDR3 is TGTGCCAGCAGCTCAAGCGGGAAATCGCAGTACTTC. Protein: CASSSSGKSQYF.

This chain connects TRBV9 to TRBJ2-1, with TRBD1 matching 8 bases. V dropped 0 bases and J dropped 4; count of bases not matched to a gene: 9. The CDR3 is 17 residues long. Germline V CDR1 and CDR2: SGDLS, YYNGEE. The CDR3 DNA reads TGTGCCAGCAGCGTAGGGACAGGGTGGAGCCGGTACAATGAGCAGTTCTTC. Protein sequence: CASSVGTGWSRYNEQFF.

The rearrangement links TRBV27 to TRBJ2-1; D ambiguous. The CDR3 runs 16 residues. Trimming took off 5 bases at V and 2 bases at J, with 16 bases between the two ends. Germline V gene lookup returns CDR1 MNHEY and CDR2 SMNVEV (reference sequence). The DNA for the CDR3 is TGTGCCAGCAGTGCCATCTACAGAGTTACCTACAATGAGCAGTTCTTC. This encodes CASSAIYRVTYNEQFF.

CDR3 sequence reads: CASSSVLQGISYEQYF. CDR3 DNA: TGTGCCAGCAGTTCAGTGCTTCAGGGGATCTCCTACGAGCAGTACTTC. This chain uses TRBV27 with TRBJ2-7, with D possibly matching TRBD1 (6 bases). Germline CDR1 MNHEY, CDR2 SMNVEV (reference sequence). With 4 bases removed from V and 0 bases from J, the gap between germline ends came to 16 bases. This CDR3 is built from 16 residues.

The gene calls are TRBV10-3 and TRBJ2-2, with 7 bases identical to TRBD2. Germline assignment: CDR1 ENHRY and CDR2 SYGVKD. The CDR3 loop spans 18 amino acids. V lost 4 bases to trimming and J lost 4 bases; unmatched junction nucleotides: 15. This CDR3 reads CAISGLRATGGPTGELFF. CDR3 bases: TGTGCCATCAGTGGACTCAGGGCGACGGGAGGCCCCACCGGGGAGCTGTTTTTT.

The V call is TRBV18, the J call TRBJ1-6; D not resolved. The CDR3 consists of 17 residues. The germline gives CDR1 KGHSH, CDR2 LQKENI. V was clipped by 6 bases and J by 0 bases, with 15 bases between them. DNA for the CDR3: TGTGCCAGCTCCTCCAAGTCGAGGAGCTCCTATAATTCACCCCTCCACTTT. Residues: CASSSKSRSSYNSPLHF.

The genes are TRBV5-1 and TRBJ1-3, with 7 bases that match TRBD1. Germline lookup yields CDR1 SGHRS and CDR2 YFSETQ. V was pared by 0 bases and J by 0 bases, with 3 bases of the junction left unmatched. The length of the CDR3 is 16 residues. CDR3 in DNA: TGCGCCAGCAGCTTGGCCGGGACAGTCTCTGGAAACACCATATATTTT. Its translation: CASSLAGTVSGNTIYF.

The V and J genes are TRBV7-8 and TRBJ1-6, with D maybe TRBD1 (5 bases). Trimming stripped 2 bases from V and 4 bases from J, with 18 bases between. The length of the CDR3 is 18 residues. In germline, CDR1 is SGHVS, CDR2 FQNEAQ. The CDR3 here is CASSLRVRRGDYNSPLHF. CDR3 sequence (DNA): TGTGCCAGCAGCTTACGAGTCCGCCGGGGGGATTATAATTCACCCCTCCACTTT.

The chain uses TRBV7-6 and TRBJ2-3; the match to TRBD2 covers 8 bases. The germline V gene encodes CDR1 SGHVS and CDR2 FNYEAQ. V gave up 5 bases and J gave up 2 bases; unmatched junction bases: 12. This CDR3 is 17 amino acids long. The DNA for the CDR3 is TGTGCCAGCAGCCTTGAGAGGACTAGCAGAAACACAGATACGCAGTATTTT. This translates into CASSLERTSRNTDTQYF.

The CDR3 is CASSLVLEAFLFEQYF. In nucleotides, the CDR3 is TGCGCCAGCAGCTTGGTCCTAGAAGCTTTTTTGTTCGAGCAGTACTTC. This chain joins TRBV5-1 and TRBJ2-7; D gene uncertain. The germline V gene has CDR1 SGHRS and CDR2 YFSETQ. Trimming cost V 0 bases and J 6 bases, with 19 bases left between them. This CDR3 comprises 16 residues.

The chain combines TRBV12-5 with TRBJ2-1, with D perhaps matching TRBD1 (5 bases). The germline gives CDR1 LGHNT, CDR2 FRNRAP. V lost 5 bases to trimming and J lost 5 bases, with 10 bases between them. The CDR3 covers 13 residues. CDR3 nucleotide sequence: TGTGCTAGTGGTCCTGGACACAACAATGAGCAGTTCTTC. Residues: CASGPGHNNEQFF.

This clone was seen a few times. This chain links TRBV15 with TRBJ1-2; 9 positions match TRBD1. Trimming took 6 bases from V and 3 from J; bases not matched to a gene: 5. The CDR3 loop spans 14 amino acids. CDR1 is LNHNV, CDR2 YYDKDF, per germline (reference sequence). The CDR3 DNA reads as TGTGCCACCAGTCTTGACAGGGGGGACTATGGCTACACCTTC. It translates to CATSLDRGDYGYTF.

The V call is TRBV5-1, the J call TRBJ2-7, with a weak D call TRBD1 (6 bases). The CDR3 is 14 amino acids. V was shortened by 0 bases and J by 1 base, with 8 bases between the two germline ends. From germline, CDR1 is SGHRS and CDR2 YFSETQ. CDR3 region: CASSLDRDSYEQYF. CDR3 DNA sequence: TGCGCCAGCAGCTTGGACAGGGATTCCTACGAGCAGTACTTC.

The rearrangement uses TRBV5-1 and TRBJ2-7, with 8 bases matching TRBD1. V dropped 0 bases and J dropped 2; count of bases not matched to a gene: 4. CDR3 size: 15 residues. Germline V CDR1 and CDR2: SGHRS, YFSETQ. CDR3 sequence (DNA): TGCGCCAGCAGCTTGGGGGGGACAGGAGCCTACGAGCAGTACTTC. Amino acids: CASSLGGTGAYEQYF.